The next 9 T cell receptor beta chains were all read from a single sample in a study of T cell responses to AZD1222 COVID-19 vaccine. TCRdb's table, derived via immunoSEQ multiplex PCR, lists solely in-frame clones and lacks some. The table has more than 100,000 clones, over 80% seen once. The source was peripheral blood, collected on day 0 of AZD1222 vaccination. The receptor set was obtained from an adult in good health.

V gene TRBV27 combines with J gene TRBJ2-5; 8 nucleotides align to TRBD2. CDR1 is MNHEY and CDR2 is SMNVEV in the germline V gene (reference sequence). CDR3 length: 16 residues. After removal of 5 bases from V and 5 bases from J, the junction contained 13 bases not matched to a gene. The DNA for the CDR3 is TGTGCCAGCAGTCCTCGACGAGCGGGAGTAGGGGAGACCCAGTACTTC. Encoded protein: CASSPRRAGVGETQYF.

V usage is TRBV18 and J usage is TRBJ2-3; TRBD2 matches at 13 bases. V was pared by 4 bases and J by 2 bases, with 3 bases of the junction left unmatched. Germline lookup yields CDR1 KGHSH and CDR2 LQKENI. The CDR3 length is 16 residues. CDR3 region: CASSRGLAGVTDTQYF. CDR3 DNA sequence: TGTGCCAGCTCACGTGGACTAGCGGGGGTCACAGATACGCAGTATTTT.

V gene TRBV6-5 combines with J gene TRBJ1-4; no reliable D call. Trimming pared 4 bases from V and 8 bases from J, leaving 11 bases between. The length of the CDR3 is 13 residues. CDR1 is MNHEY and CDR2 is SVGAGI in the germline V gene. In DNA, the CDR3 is TGTGCCAGCAGTTCCAGGACCTGGGAAAAACTGTTTTTT. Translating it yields CASSSRTWEKLFF.

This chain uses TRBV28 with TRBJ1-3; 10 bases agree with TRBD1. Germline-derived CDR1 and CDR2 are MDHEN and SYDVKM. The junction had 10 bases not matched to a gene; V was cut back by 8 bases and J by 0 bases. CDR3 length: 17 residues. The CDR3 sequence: CASRDRGSLLSGNTIYF. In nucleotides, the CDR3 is TGTGCCAGCCGGGACAGGGGCTCCTTACTCTCTGGAAACACCATATATTTT.

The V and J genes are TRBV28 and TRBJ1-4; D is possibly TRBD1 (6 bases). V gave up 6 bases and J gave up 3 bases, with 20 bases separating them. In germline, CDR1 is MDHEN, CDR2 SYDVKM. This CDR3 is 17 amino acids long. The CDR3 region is CASRVPLGGPSNEKLFF. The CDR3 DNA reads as TGTGCCAGCAGGGTTCCCCTCGGGGGGCCATCTAATGAAAAACTGTTTTTT. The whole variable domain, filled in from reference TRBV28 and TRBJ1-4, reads DVKVTQSSRYLVKRTGEKVFLECVQDMDHENMFWYRQDPGLGLRLIYFSYDVKMKEKGDIPEGYSVSREKKERFSLILESASTNQTSMYLCASRVPLGGPSNEKLFFGSGTQLSVL.

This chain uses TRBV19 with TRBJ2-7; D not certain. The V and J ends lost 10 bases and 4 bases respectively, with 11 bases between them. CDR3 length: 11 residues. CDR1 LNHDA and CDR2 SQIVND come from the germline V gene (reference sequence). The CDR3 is CATSLGYEQYF. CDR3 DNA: TGTGCCACCTCCCTGGGGTACGAGCAGTACTTC.

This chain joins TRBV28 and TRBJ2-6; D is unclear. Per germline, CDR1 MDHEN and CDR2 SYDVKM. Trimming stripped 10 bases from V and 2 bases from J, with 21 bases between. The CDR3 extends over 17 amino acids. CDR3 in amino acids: CATTAGPTTTGANVLTF. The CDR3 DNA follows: TGTGCCACTACCGCCGGGCCAACTACGACTGGGGCCAACGTCCTGACTTTC.

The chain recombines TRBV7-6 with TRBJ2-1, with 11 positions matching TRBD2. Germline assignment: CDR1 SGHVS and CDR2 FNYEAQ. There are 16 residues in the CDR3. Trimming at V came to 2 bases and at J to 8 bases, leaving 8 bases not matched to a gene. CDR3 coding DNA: TGTGCCAGCAGCTTAAGTAGTAGCGGGGGGGCCGATGAGCAGTTCTTC. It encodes CASSLSSSGGADEQFF.

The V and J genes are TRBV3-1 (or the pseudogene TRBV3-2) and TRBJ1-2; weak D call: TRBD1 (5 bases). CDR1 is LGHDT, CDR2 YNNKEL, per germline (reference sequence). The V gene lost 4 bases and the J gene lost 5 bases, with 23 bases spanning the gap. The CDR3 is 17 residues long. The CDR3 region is CASSRSIPGASGYGYTF. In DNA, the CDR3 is TGTGCCAGCAGCCGATCCATCCCCGGGGCCAGCGGATATGGCTACACCTTC.